The T cell receptor beta chain described here comes from a study of blood T cell repertoires in COVID-19. Study as a whole: From the United States, Italy and Spain came samples of acute and convalescent COVID-19. In each case, the material was cDNA or gDNA derived from T cells, B-cell-depleted T cells, or PBMCs.

V lost 5 bases and J lost 8; bases outside the gene matches: 16. The CDR3 has 17 residues. Germline-derived CDR1 and CDR2 are PRHDT and FYEKMQ (reference sequence). Authors' processing steps: How many nucleated cells were present was estimated from reference gene primer amplification. Measured with immunoSEQ multiplex PCR; TCRdb has only the in-frame clones, and not every one. That table supplies the V and J calls and clone size; D and trimming were determined from the DNA. The sample has 95,000 to 110,000 clones; more than 80% are singletons. The sequence came from a woman aged 55 to 70 with acute or convalescent COVID-19. The genes are TRBV13 and TRBJ2-1; TRBD2 agrees at 9 bases. Material: peripheral blood. The CDR3 DNA follows: TGTGCCAGCAGCAAATCTGTGCGGCTAGCGGGACGGGATGAGCAGTTCTTC. This gives the protein CASSKSVRLAGRDEQFF.